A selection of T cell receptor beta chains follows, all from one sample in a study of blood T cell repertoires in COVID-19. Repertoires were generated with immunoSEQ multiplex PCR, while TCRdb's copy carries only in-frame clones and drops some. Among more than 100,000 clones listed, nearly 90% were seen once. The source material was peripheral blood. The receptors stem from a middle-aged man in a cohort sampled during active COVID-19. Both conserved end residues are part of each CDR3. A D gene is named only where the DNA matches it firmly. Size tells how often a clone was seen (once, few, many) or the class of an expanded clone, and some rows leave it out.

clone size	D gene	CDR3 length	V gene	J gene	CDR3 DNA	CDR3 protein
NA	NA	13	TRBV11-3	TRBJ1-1	TGTGCCAGCAGCCCTGATTTCGGCACTGAAGCTTTCTTT	CASSPDFGTEAFF
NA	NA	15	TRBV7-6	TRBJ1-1	TGTGCCAGCAGCTTACCGGGACTAATGAACACTGAAGCTTTCTTT	CASSLPGLMNTEAFF
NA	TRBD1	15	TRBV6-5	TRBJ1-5	TGTGCCAGCAGCCGAAGCGGGACAGGGGTTCAGCCCCAGCATTTT	CASSRSGTGVQPQHF
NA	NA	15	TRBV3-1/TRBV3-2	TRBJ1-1	TGTGCCAGCAGCCAAGGTGGGGCGTTGAACACTGAAGCTTTCTTT	CASSQGGALNTEAFF
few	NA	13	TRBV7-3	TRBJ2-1	TGTGCCAGCAGCCTCAGCGGGCGGAATGAGCAGTTCTTC	CASSLSGRNEQFF
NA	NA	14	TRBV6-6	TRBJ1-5	TGTGCCAGCAGTACGGGGGTTCCGGGTCAGCCCCAGCATTTT	CASSTGVPGQPQHF
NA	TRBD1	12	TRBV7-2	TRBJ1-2	TGTGCCAGCAGTATCGACAGGGCTGGCTACACCTTC	CASSIDRAGYTF
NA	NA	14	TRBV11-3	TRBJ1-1	TGTGCCAGCAGCCTCCGAACAGGGAACACTGAAGCTTTCTTT	CASSLRTGNTEAFF
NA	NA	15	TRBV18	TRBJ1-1	TGTGCCAGCTCACCACCGAGAGGAGAGAACACTGAAGCTTTCTTT	CASSPPRGENTEAFF
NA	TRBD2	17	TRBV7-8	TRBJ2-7	TGTGCCAGCAGCTTAGGGGTCGGGAGGGGGAACTCCTACGAGCAGTACTTC	CASSLGVGRGNSYEQYF
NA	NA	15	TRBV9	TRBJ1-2	TGTGCCAGCAGCGGACCCGTACAGGGATTCTATGGCTACACCTTC	CASSGPVQGFYGYTF
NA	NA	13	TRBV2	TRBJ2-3	TGTGCCAGCGCGTCGGGGGGCACAGATACGCAGTATTTT	CASASGGTDTQYF
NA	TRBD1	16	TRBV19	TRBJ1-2	TGTGCCAGTAGGAGGAAGGGGACAGGGGTATTCTATGGCTACACCTTC	CASRRKGTGVFYGYTF
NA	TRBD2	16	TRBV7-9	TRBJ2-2	TGTGCCAGCAGCCCCGGGACTAGGCCGAACACCGGGGAGCTGTTTTTT	CASSPGTRPNTGELFF
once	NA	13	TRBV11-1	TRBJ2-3	TGTGCCAGCAGCCCCCCCGCCGGAGATACGCAGTATTTT	CASSPPAGDTQYF
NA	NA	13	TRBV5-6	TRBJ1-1	TGTGCCAGCAGCTTACAGGGTACGCCTGAAGCTTTCTTT	CASSLQGTPEAFF
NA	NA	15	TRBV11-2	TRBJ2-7	TGTGCCAGCAGCTTAGGTCTAGGGGTGGGCTACGAGCAGTACTTC	CASSLGLGVGYEQYF
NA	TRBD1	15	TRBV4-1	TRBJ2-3	TGCGCCAGCAGCCAAGATGGGACAGGGGCCGATACGCAGTATTTT	CASSQDGTGADTQYF
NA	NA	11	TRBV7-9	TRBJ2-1	TGTGCCAGCAGCCGCCGGGATGAGCAGTTCTTC	CASSRRDEQFF
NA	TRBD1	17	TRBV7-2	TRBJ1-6	TGTGCCAGCAGCGGACAGGGTCTGGGCTTCCATAATTCACCCCTCCACTTT	CASSGQGLGFHNSPLHF
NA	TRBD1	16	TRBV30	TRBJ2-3	TGTGCCTGGACCCTAGGGGGACAGGGGGCAACAGATACGCAGTATTTT	CAWTLGGQGATDTQYF
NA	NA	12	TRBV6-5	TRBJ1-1	TGTGCCGCAGGGGCTTGGAACACTGAAGCTTTCTTT	CAAGAWNTEAFF
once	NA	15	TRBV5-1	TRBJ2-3	TGCGCCAGCAGCTTGGTACAGCCTAGCACAGATACGCAGTATTTT	CASSLVQPSTDTQYF
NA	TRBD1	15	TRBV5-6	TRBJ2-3	TGTGCCAGCAGCACACCGGGACAGGGTTCAGATACGCAGTATTTT	CASSTPGQGSDTQYF
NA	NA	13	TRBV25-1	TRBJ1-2	TGTGCCAGCAGTGGCGAAAGAAACTATGGCTACACCTTC	CASSGERNYGYTF
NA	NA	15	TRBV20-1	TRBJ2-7	TGCAGTGCTATTGATCGGCAGCGAGCCCCTGAGAAGCAGTACTTC	CSAIDRQRAPEKQYF
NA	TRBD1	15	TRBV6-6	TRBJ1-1	TGTGCCAGCAGTTACCCGAGGGCAGGGGGCACTGAAGCTTTCTTT	CASSYPRAGGTEAFF
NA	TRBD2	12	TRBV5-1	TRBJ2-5	TGCGCCAGCAGCCCGGGGGGAGAGACCCAGTACTTC	CASSPGGETQYF